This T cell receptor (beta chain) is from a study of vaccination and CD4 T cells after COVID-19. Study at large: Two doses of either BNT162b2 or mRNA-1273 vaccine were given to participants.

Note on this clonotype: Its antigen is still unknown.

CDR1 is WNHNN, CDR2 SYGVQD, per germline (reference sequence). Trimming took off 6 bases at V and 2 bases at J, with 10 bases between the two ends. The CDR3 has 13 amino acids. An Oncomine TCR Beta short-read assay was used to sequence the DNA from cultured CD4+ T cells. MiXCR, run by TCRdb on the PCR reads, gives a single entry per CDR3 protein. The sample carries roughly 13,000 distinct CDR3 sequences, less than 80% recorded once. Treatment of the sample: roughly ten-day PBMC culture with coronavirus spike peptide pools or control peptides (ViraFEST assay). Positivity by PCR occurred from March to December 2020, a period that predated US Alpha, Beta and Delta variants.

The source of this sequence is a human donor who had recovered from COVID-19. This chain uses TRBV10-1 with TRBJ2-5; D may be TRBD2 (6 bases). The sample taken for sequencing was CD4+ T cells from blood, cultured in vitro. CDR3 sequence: CASSAGPQETQYF. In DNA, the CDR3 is TGCGCCAGCAGCGCGGGACCACAAGAGACCCAGTACTTC.